The 31 T cell receptor beta chains reported below all come from one sample, sequenced in a study of blood T cell repertoires in COVID-19 (dated by TCRdb to the early 2020s). The library relied on the immunoSEQ multiplex PCR assay. TCRdb re-hosts the immuneACCESS table, in-frame sequences only. Its copies lack some clones; in the studies checked, an unresolved V gene accounts for under half of them, and the cause for the rest is not known. The sample table lists 120,000 to 150,000 clones, roughly 82% of them with a count of one. The ten largest clones represent around 7.2% of the sample. The sample taken for sequencing was peripheral blood. Receptors were obtained from a woman aged 45 to 65 in a cohort sampled during active or convalescent COVID-19.

The chain couples TRBV19 to TRBJ2-7; 8 bases align to TRBD1. Germline V gives CDR1 LNHDA, CDR2 SQIVND (reference sequence). This CDR3 comprises 13 residues. V gave up 4 bases and J gave up 6 bases; unmatched junction bases: 5. The CDR3 spells CASSNQGAVEQYF. The CDR3 DNA reads as TGTGCCAGTAGTAATCAGGGGGCGGTCGAGCAGTACTTC.

The rearrangement joins TRBV5-1 to TRBJ1-2; D is perhaps TRBD1 (5 bases). Germline CDR1 and CDR2: SGHRS and YFSETQ. The ends were cut back, 4 bases at V and 8 bases at J, with 18 bases in the middle. This CDR3 comprises 14 residues. CDR3 loop: CASSNPSGGGGYTF. CDR3 in DNA: TGCGCCAGCAGCAATCCCTCGGGGGGAGGCGGCTACACCTTC.

The chain joins TRBV28 to TRBJ1-3, with a possible D match to TRBD1 (6 bases). Trimming removed 6 bases at V and 3 bases at J, with 12 bases between. The germline V gene encodes CDR1 MDHEN and CDR2 SYDVKM. This CDR3 contains 14 residues. The CDR3 coding sequence is TGTGCCAGCAGCGATACAGGGAATGGAAACACCATATATTTT. This encodes CASSDTGNGNTIYF.

In this sample, this clone turned up a few times. V usage is TRBV11-2 and J usage is TRBJ1-2; TRBD1 aligns across 8 bases. CDR3 size: 16 residues. The germline CDR1 and CDR2 sequences are SGHAT and FQNNGV. V was clipped by 1 base and J by 2 bases; unmatched bases: 6. DNA for the CDR3: TGTGCCAGCAGCTTAGCTGGACAGGGCCAGAACTATGGCTACACCTTC. It is translated as CASSLAGQGQNYGYTF. The variable domain in full, completed from reference TRBV11-2 and TRBJ1-2, reads EAGVAQSPRYKIIEKRQSVAFWCNPISGHATLYWYQQILGQGPKLLIQFQNNGVVDDSQLPKDRFSAERLKGVDSTLKIQPAKLEDSAVYLCASSLAGQGQNYGYTFGSGTRLTVV.

This chain connects TRBV6-2 or TRBV6-3 to TRBJ1-2; D remains unclear. Trimming took 3 bases from V and 0 from J, leaving 8 bases between them. This CDR3 region has 14 residues. CDR1 MNHEY and CDR2 SVGEGT come from the germline V gene. CDR3 bases: TGTGCCAGCAGTTATATTGGAGCTAACTATGGCTACACCTTC. The encoded protein is CASSYIGANYGYTF.

The J gene is TRBJ1-2, the V gene TRBV9, with D possibly TRBD1 on 5 matching bases. V dropped 0 bases and J dropped 5 bases, with 11 bases sitting between them. CDR3 length: 14 amino acids. CDR1 and CDR2 from the germline V gene are SGDLS and YYNGEE. The chain's CDR3 is CASSVGGTAYGYTF. In DNA form, the CDR3 reads TGTGCCAGCAGCGTAGGTGGGACTGCATATGGCTACACCTTC.

The rearrangement uses TRBV6-5 and TRBJ2-6; D may be TRBD2 (6 bases). Germline lookup yields CDR1 MNHEY and CDR2 SVGAGI. The CDR3 contains 15 residues. V lost 11 bases, J lost 2 bases, and 16 bases lay in between. The CDR3 sequence is CAVLSGGAGANVLTF. The CDR3 coding sequence is TGTGCCGTTCTCTCCGGGGGAGCTGGGGCCAACGTCCTGACTTTC.

The chain combines TRBV27 with TRBJ1-2, with D uncertain. Trimming cost V 5 bases and J 3 bases, with 25 bases left between them. Germline CDR1 and CDR2: MNHEY and SMNVEV (reference sequence). This CDR3 has 18 residues. In nucleotides, the CDR3 is TGTGCCAGCAGTACGATATACGCGCGGTCCGTTAGCGACTATGGCTACACCTTC. It codes for CASSTIYARSVSDYGYTF.

The chain's CDR3 is CASSPEGWERGTGTDTQYF. CDR3 sequence (DNA): TGTGCCAGCAGCCCCGAGGGCTGGGAGCGGGGTACCGGCACAGATACGCAGTATTTT. The chain has TRBV2 and TRBJ2-3; 7 nucleotides agree with TRBD2. J was trimmed by 1 base and V by 6 bases; bases with no gene match: 19. The CDR3 sequence is 19 residues long. CDR1 is SNHLY, CDR2 FYNNEI, per germline.

V and J are TRBV12-3 or TRBV12-4 and TRBJ1-1; D gene unclear. The V end lost 5 bases, the J end lost 0 bases, and 7 bases lay between the germline ends. CDR3 size: 13 residues. This chain's CDR3 is CASSLELNTEAFF. CDR3 DNA: TGTGCCAGCAGTCTAGAGCTGAACACTGAAGCTTTCTTT.

The J gene is TRBJ2-1, the V gene TRBV25-1; D is perhaps TRBD1 (6 bases). This CDR3 region has 16 residues. V lost 4 bases to trimming and J lost 2 bases, with 15 bases between them. Germline V gene data show CDR1 as MGHDK and CDR2 as SYGVNS. This chain's CDR3 is CASSVYRAGAYNEQFF. The CDR3 bases are TGTGCCAGCAGTGTTTACAGGGCAGGGGCCTACAATGAGCAGTTCTTC.

V is TRBV3-1 (or the pseudogene TRBV3-2) and J is TRBJ1-3; D remains ambiguous. The germline gives CDR1 LGHDT, CDR2 YNNKEL (reference sequence). CDR3 length: 13 amino acids. The V end lost 3 bases, the J end lost 0 bases, and 3 bases lay between the germline ends. CDR3 sequence (DNA): TGTGCCAGCAGCCACGGCTCTGGAAACACCATATATTTT. Amino acid sequence: CASSHGSGNTIYF.

This chain links TRBV2 with TRBJ2-5; 11 bases are a match to TRBD2. The CDR3 covers 14 residues. Trimming cost V 6 bases and J 7 bases; bases outside gene matches: 7. CDR1 SNHLY and CDR2 FYNNEI come from the germline V gene. CDR3 sequence (DNA): TGTGCCAGCAGGGTAGCGGGGGGGCCGGGGACCCAGTACTTC. Translated, it gives CASRVAGGPGTQYF.

The chain uses TRBV5-5 and TRBJ1-1; TRBD1 is a possible D gene (5 bases). Germline CDR1 reads SGHKS; CDR2 reads YYEKEE (reference sequence). This CDR3 region has 13 residues. The V end was cut by 5 bases, the J end by 3 bases, with 11 bases between. CDR3 sequence (DNA): TGTGCCAGCAGTCCGCAGGGCTACACTGAAGCTTTCTTT. This encodes CASSPQGYTEAFF.

Here the CDR3 reads CASSDRVGSPLHF. In DNA form, the CDR3 reads TGTGCCAGCAGCGACAGGGTGGGTTCACCCCTCCACTTT. The V call is TRBV12-3 or TRBV12-4, the J call TRBJ1-6, with TRBD1 matching over 7 bases. V lost 6 bases to trimming and J lost 9 bases; unmatched junction nucleotides: 5. The CDR3 has 13 amino acids.

This clone was counted a few times. The chain links TRBV3-1 (or the pseudogene TRBV3-2) to TRBJ2-1; tentatively, D is TRBD2 (7 bases). This CDR3 contains 16 residues. The germline V gene encodes CDR1 LGHDT and CDR2 YNNKEL (reference sequence). V was trimmed by 11 bases and J by 0 bases, leaving 20 bases between them. DNA for the CDR3: TGTGCCGTCGGGGGGATGGGGGCGAGCTCCTACAATGAGCAGTTCTTC. This gives the protein CAVGGMGASSYNEQFF.

The chain carries TRBV4-2 and TRBJ2-7; TRBD1 matches at 7 bases. The CDR3 sequence is 15 residues long. Trimming at V came to 3 bases and at J to 0 bases, leaving 5 bases not matched to a gene. CDR1 and CDR2 (germline): LGHNA, YNFKEQ. The CDR3 reads CASSHRGQDSYEQYF. DNA of the CDR3: TGTGCCAGCAGCCACAGAGGACAGGACTCCTACGAGCAGTACTTC.

This clone appeared a few times. Other DNA sequences in this specimen translate into the identical CDR3. The chain has TRBV12-3 or TRBV12-4 and TRBJ1-5, with D possibly TRBD1 on 6 matching bases. Trimming cost V 3 bases and J 5 bases, with 8 bases left between them. This CDR3 has 13 residues. In DNA, the CDR3 is TGTGCCAGCAGTTTGTCAGGGGATCAGCCCCAGCATTTT. This codes for CASSLSGDQPQHF.

The chain couples TRBV6-2 or TRBV6-3 to TRBJ1-3; maybe TRBD1 (6 bases). Between the trimmed V and J ends, which lost 3 bases and 5 bases, there was a span of 11 bases. The CDR3 has 14 residues. Germline CDR1 reads MNHEY; CDR2 reads SVGEGT. CDR3 DNA: TGTGCCAGCAGTTATTCTACAGGGAGAAACACCATATATTTT. Translated: CASSYSTGRNTIYF.

As concerns this clone: The junction departs from the called germline gene at one end, perhaps through a read error. The chain is built from TRBV7-7 and TRBJ2-2; 7 bases line up with TRBD1. The CDR3 is made up of 15 amino acids. Per germline, CDR1 SSHAT and CDR2 FNYEAQ (reference sequence). The CDR3 bases are TGTGCTAGCAGCCAGACCGGGACAGCCACCGGGGAGCTGTTTTTT. Its protein product is CASSQTGTATGELFF.

The chain carries TRBV7-9 and TRBJ1-5, with D possibly TRBD1 on 5 matching bases. The CDR3 covers 15 residues. CDR1 and CDR2 (germline): SEHNR, FQNEAQ (reference sequence). Trimming took off 5 bases at V and 7 bases at J, with 18 bases between the two ends. The CDR3 region is CASSTSEDNLQPQHF. As DNA, the CDR3 is TGTGCCAGCAGCACGTCCGAGGACAACCTACAGCCCCAGCATTTT.

This chain connects TRBV3-1 (or the pseudogene TRBV3-2) to TRBJ1-2; D is perhaps TRBD1 (5 bases). V was shortened by 0 bases and J by 3 bases, with 23 bases between the two germline ends. The CDR3 covers 19 residues. Germline V gene sequence: CDR1 LGHDT, CDR2 YNNKEL (reference sequence). The DNA for the CDR3 is TGTGCCAGCAGCCAAGATGGTGGGCGCAGGGTAAGGGTGGACTATGGCTACACCTTC. Amino acids: CASSQDGGRRVRVDYGYTF.

This clone was seen once. The chain couples TRBV19 to TRBJ2-1; 10 nucleotides line up with TRBD2. V was pared by 1 base and J by 3 bases, with 3 bases of the junction left unmatched. The germline V gene has CDR1 LNHDA and CDR2 SQIVND (reference sequence). The length of the CDR3 is 16 residues. The CDR3 sequence is CASSIGQRGGYNEQFF. In DNA, the CDR3 is TGTGCCAGTAGTATAGGTCAGCGGGGGGGCTACAATGAGCAGTTCTTC.

The chain links TRBV5-1 to TRBJ2-5, with TRBD1 identical over 7 bases. Germline loops: CDR1 SGHRS, CDR2 YFSETQ. The CDR3 contains 14 residues. V lost 4 bases, J lost 5 bases, and 8 bases stayed unmatched. CDR3 protein: CASSTGQSEETQYF. The CDR3, as DNA: TGCGCCAGCAGCACGGGACAGTCGGAGGAGACCCAGTACTTC.

This clone has only a few counts. The chain couples TRBV6-7 to TRBJ1-4, with D unclear. TRBV6-7 is an open reading frame whose function is uncertain. The CDR3 is made up of 15 amino acids. V was cut by 0 bases and J by 10 bases, with 15 bases left in between. CDR3 region: CASSYSTGYLPKLFF. For the CDR3, the DNA is TGTGCCAGCAGTTACTCGACTGGGTATCTCCCAAAACTGTTTTTT.

J is TRBJ2-5 and V is TRBV30; 7 nucleotides match TRBD1. There are 13 residues in the CDR3. The V and J ends lost 3 bases and 5 bases, in that order; junction bases with no gene match: 6. In germline, CDR1 is GTSNPN, CDR2 SVGIG (reference sequence). The chain's CDR3 is CAWSVPQGETQYF. The CDR3 nucleotides read TGTGCCTGGAGCGTCCCACAGGGGGAGACCCAGTACTTC.

This chain links TRBV6-5 with TRBJ1-2; 10 nucleotides agree with TRBD1. The CDR3 extends over 12 amino acids. The V gene end was trimmed by 8 bases and the J gene end by 13 bases; junction bases not matched to a gene: 10. Germline loops: CDR1 MNHEY, CDR2 SVGAGI. CDR3 nucleotides: TGTGCCAGCGAGGGGGGGACAGGGGAACGCACCTTC. It codes for CASEGGTGERTF.

The DNA for the CDR3 is TGTGCCGCCGGGGGTTTCGTAAATGAAGCTTTCTTT. Amino acid sequence: CAAGGFVNEAFF. V usage is TRBV19 and J usage is TRBJ1-1, with D tentatively TRBD1 (5 bases). This CDR3 has 12 amino acids. Germline V lookup: CDR1 LNHDA, CDR2 SQIVND (reference sequence). Trimming shortened V by 11 bases and J by 7 bases, and 17 bases separated the two germline ends.

The chain joins TRBV5-6 to TRBJ2-1; D is undetermined. The CDR3 loop spans 13 amino acids. Germline assignment: CDR1 SGHDT and CDR2 YYEEEE. The V end lost 1 base, the J end lost 6 bases, and 8 bases lay between the germline ends. Here the CDR3 reads CASSLWYGNEQFF. The CDR3 DNA sequence: TGTGCCAGCAGCTTGTGGTACGGCAATGAGCAGTTCTTC.

The rearrangement links TRBV20-1 to TRBJ1-2; 8 positions match TRBD1. Trimming at V came to 3 bases and at J to 8 bases, leaving 8 bases not matched to a gene. This CDR3 spans 13 amino acids. CDR1 DFQATT and CDR2 SNEGSKA come from the germline V gene (reference sequence). This chain's CDR3 is CSASAQGAGGYTF. In DNA form, the CDR3 reads TGCAGTGCTAGTGCCCAGGGGGCCGGGGGCTACACCTTC.

Comments on this clone: Other DNA sequences in this sample translate to the same CDR3. The genes are TRBV5-1 and TRBJ2-5; 7 positions agree with TRBD1. This CDR3 has 15 residues. CDR1 and CDR2 from the germline V gene are SGHRS and YFSETQ. The V gene end was trimmed by 0 bases and the J gene end by 2 bases; junction bases not matched to a gene: 4. The chain's CDR3 is CASSLAGTVQETQYF. The DNA for the CDR3 is TGCGCCAGCAGCTTGGCGGGGACAGTGCAAGAGACCCAGTACTTC.